Presented here are 27 T cell receptor beta chains from one specimen sequenced in a study of T cell responses to AZD1222 COVID-19 vaccine. This table comes from immunoSEQ multiplex PCR, and its TCRdb copy is limited to in-frame clones, with some not included. Of some 64,000 clones listed, about 93% are singletons. Specimen: peripheral blood, collected 28 days after the second dose of the MenACWY control vaccine. All receptors derive from an adult who received the MenACWY meningococcal vaccine as a control.

This clone was counted once. The chain carries TRBV7-3 and TRBJ2-1, with D tentatively TRBD1 or TRBD2 (5 bases each). V lost 2 bases to trimming and J lost 4 bases, with 12 bases between them. Germline V CDR1 and CDR2: SGHTA, FQGTGA. The CDR3 has 15 amino acids. CDR3 nucleotide sequence: TGTGCCAGCAGCTTAGGGGCGGACTCTTACAATGAGCAGTTCTTC. Protein product: CASSLGADSYNEQFF.

The CDR3 spells CASSFRQGASTEAFF. The CDR3 region has the DNA TGCGCCAGCAGCTTCCGACAGGGGGCAAGCACTGAAGCTTTCTTT. The V call is TRBV5-1, the J call TRBJ1-1; 10 bases map to TRBD1. The CDR3 is 15 residues long. V was clipped by 2 bases and J by 4 bases; unmatched bases: 5. Germline V CDR1 and CDR2: SGHRS, YFSETQ.

The chain uses TRBV9 and TRBJ2-1; no definite D call. Germline loops: CDR1 SGDLS, CDR2 YYNGEE. The CDR3 is 12 amino acids. V lost 0 bases to trimming and J lost 7 bases, with 5 bases between them. CDR3 DNA: TGTGCCAGCAGCGTAGTTGCAAATGAGCAGTTCTTC. Translation: CASSVVANEQFF.

The V gene is TRBV2, the J gene TRBJ2-3, with TRBD2 as a possible D gene (6 bases). The germline gives CDR1 SNHLY, CDR2 FYNNEI. Trimming stripped 6 bases from V and 2 bases from J, with 9 bases between. This CDR3 contains 13 residues. CDR3 nucleotides: TGTGCCAGCAGCATGGACTACACAGATACGCAGTATTTT. Its translation is CASSMDYTDTQYF.

Concerning this clone itself: The sample contains more than one DNA sequence encoding this CDR3. This sequence joins TRBV5-1 and TRBJ1-2; 10 bases map to TRBD1. Germline lookup yields CDR1 SGHRS and CDR2 YFSETQ. The trim removed 4 bases at V and 5 bases at J, leaving 8 bases unmatched. This CDR3 is 15 amino acids long. For the CDR3, the DNA is TGCGCCAGCAGCGGCCGGACAGGGGGGGGGTATGGCTACACCTTC. It specifies CASSGRTGGGYGYTF.

The V call is TRBV7-2, the J call TRBJ2-7; possibly TRBD2 for D (5 bases). Between the trimmed V and J ends, which lost 4 bases and 3 bases, there was a span of 22 bases. This CDR3 is 17 amino acids long. Per the germline V gene, CDR1 is SGHTA and CDR2 is FQGNSA. The CDR3, as DNA: TGTGCCAGCAGCTCAACAATAGGCACGGGAATGATCTACGAGCAGTACTTC. Protein: CASSSTIGTGMIYEQYF.

The rearrangement joins TRBV27 to TRBJ1-6; no firm D call. Germline assignment: CDR1 MNHEY and CDR2 SMNVEV (reference sequence). V was trimmed by 0 bases and J by 9 bases, leaving 6 bases between them. The length of the CDR3 is 13 residues. CDR3 amino acids: CASSLSWVSPLHF. In nucleotides, the CDR3 is TGTGCCAGCAGTTTATCGTGGGTTTCACCCCTCCACTTT.

The chain couples TRBV7-2 to TRBJ2-3, with 8 nucleotides matching TRBD1. J lost 3 bases, V lost 5 bases, and 4 bases had no gene match. CDR1 and CDR2 (germline): SGHTA, FQGNSA. The CDR3 extends over 14 amino acids. The CDR3 DNA is TGTGCCAGCAGCCGGGACAGGAGTACAGATACGCAGTATTTT. The encoded protein is CASSRDRSTDTQYF. Together with reference TRBV7-2 and TRBJ2-3, the CDR3 gives the full variable domain: GAGVSQSPSNKVTEKGKDVELRCDPISGHTALYWYRQSLGQGLEFLIYFQGNSAPDKSGLPSDRFSAERTGGSVSTLTIQRTQQEDSAVYLCASSRDRSTDTQYFGPGTRLTVL.

The chain is built from TRBV7-2 and TRBJ2-7; possible D gene TRBD2, 7 bases. This CDR3 is 16 amino acids long. Germline V gives CDR1 SGHTA, CDR2 FQGNSA. The ends were cut back, 6 bases at V and 0 bases at J, with 18 bases in the middle. The CDR3 region is CASRGGPKGSSYEQYF. CDR3 DNA: TGTGCCAGCAGGGGGGGGCCCAAAGGCAGCTCCTACGAGCAGTACTTC. The whole variable domain, remainder taken from reference TRBV7-2 and TRBJ2-7, is GAGVSQSPSNKVTEKGKDVELRCDPISGHTALYWYRQSLGQGLEFLIYFQGNSAPDKSGLPSDRFSAERTGGSVSTLTIQRTQQEDSAVYLCASRGGPKGSSYEQYFGPGTRLTVT.

This rearrangement joins TRBV5-1 to TRBJ2-5, with D uncertain. Trimming took off 2 bases at V and 0 bases at J, with 8 bases between the two ends. Looked up from germline, CDR1 is SGHRS and CDR2 is YFSETQ. The length of the CDR3 is 14 residues. Written as DNA, the CDR3 is TGCGCCAGCAGCTTCGGCAGCAACCAAGAGACCCAGTACTTC. Translating it yields CASSFGSNQETQYF.

This rearrangement joins TRBV6-5 to TRBJ2-2, with TRBD2 as a possible D gene (5 bases). Trimming pared 6 bases from V and 4 bases from J, leaving 12 bases between. The CDR3 totals 14 residues. Germline CDR1 reads MNHEY; CDR2 reads SVGAGI. The CDR3 DNA sequence: TGTGCCAGCAGCGCAGCGGCTCCCACCGGGGAGCTGTTTTTT. Its translation is CASSAAAPTGELFF.

The chain joins TRBV30 to TRBJ2-1; D may be TRBD2 (5 bases). The CDR3 has 13 residues. V lost 2 bases and J 12 bases, leaving 17 bases between the germline ends. Germline V gene data show CDR1 as GTSNPN and CDR2 as SVGIG (reference sequence). The CDR3 here is CAWSLDSPGMQFF. The CDR3 DNA is TGTGCCTGGAGTTTAGACTCTCCGGGGATGCAGTTCTTC.

The chain has TRBV4-1 and TRBJ2-3; TRBD2 might be the D (5 bases). Germline values: CDR1 MGHRA, CDR2 YSYEKL. With 4 bases removed from V and 3 bases from J, the gap between germline ends came to 11 bases. The CDR3 covers 14 residues. CDR3 bases: TGCGCCAGCAGCCGGGTTGAGGGTACAGATACGCAGTATTTT. Translation gives CASSRVEGTDTQYF.

This chain uses TRBV7-9 with TRBJ2-6; D is perhaps TRBD1 or TRBD2 (5 bases each). This CDR3 has 17 residues. The V and J ends lost 3 bases and 2 bases respectively, with 14 bases between them. Germline-derived CDR1 and CDR2 are SEHNR and FQNEAQ (reference sequence). In DNA form, the CDR3 reads TGTGCCAGCAGCTTGTTAGGGCAGGGAGCTGGGGCCAACGTCCTGACTTTC. Translated: CASSLLGQGAGANVLTF.

The rearrangement uses TRBV2 and TRBJ2-7; D is unresolved. This CDR3 comprises 13 residues. Per the germline V gene, CDR1 is SNHLY and CDR2 is FYNNEI. Trimming shortened V by 11 bases and J by 2 bases, and 16 bases separated the two germline ends. The CDR3 reads CALYQSGTYEQYF. DNA of the CDR3: TGTGCCCTCTACCAGTCTGGGACCTACGAGCAGTACTTC. Supplemented by reference TRBV2 and TRBJ2-7, the full variable domain reads EPEVTQTPSHQVTQMGQEVILRCVPISNHLYFYWYRQILGQKVEFLVSFYNNEISEKSEIFDDQFSVERPDGSNFTLKIRSTKLEDSAMYFCALYQSGTYEQYFGPGTRLTVT.

The gene calls are TRBV5-1 and TRBJ1-3; D is undetermined. The CDR3 length is 16 residues. The V gene's germline CDR1 is SGHRS and CDR2 YFSETQ. V shed 2 bases and J shed 0 bases, with 12 bases lying between them. This chain's CDR3 is CASSLPGTSSGNTIYF. The CDR3 DNA follows: TGCGCCAGCAGCTTACCTGGCACAAGCTCTGGAAACACCATATATTTT.

The sample holds many counts of this clone. In DNA form, the CDR3 reads TGTGCCTCAACACCCCGGACAGGGACGTATGCGACTGAAGCTTTCTTT. This sequence encodes CASTPRTGTYATEAFF. This sequence joins TRBV30 and TRBJ1-1; the match to TRBD1 covers 8 bases. The germline V gene has CDR1 GTSNPN and CDR2 SVGIG (reference sequence). V lost 7 bases, J lost 5 bases, and 18 bases stayed unmatched. There are 16 residues in the CDR3.

This chain connects TRBV4-2 to TRBJ1-2; D might be TRBD1 (6 bases). CDR3 length: 15 residues. V was trimmed by 1 base and J by 4 bases, leaving 13 bases between them. CDR1 and CDR2 (germline): LGHNA, YNFKEQ. The CDR3 nucleotides are TGTGCCAGCAGCCAAGGCGAACAGGGTTCCTATGGCTACACCTTC. This codes for CASSQGEQGSYGYTF.

V is TRBV4-1 and J is TRBJ2-7, with TRBD1 matching 11 bases. This CDR3 is 15 amino acids long. Germline-derived CDR1 and CDR2 are MGHRA and YSYEKL. J lost 2 bases, V lost 6 bases, and 6 bases had no gene match. CDR3 in DNA: TGCGCCAGCAGTCATCCGGGACAGGGGGCCTACGAGCAGTACTTC. It yields the protein CASSHPGQGAYEQYF.

The chain has TRBV28 and TRBJ1-5, with 7 bases aligning to TRBD1. With 8 bases clipped from V and 3 bases from J, the junction kept 10 bases outside the gene matches. This CDR3 has 15 residues. CDR1 is MDHEN, CDR2 SYDVKM, per germline. As DNA, the CDR3 is TGTGCCAGCCTTGGGTGGGGACAGAACAATCAGCCCCAGCATTTT. Translated, it gives CASLGWGQNNQPQHF. Full variable domain (rest looked up from reference TRBV28 and TRBJ1-5): DVKVTQSSRYLVKRTGEKVFLECVQDMDHENMFWYRQDPGLGLRLIYFSYDVKMKEKGDIPEGYSVSREKKERFSLILESASTNQTSMYLCASLGWGQNNQPQHFGDGTRLSIL.

The genes are TRBV19 and TRBJ1-1; D not certain. Germline V CDR1 and CDR2: LNHDA, SQIVND (reference sequence). V was cut by 7 bases and J by 1 base, with 10 bases left in between. CDR3 length: 13 residues. The CDR3 here is CASKDGPNTEAFF. The CDR3 DNA reads TGTGCCAGTAAGGACGGTCCGAACACTGAAGCTTTCTTT.

This clone was observed a single time. This chain joins TRBV7-6 and TRBJ2-1; 10 positions match TRBD2. The length of the CDR3 is 16 residues. Unmatched junction bases numbered 9, after V lost 4 bases and J lost 6 bases. CDR1 and CDR2 from the germline V gene are SGHVS and FNYEAQ. This CDR3 is CASSSKRASGSNEQFF. CDR3 nucleotides: TGTGCCAGCAGCTCCAAACGGGCTAGCGGGAGCAATGAGCAGTTCTTC.

The chain has TRBV30 and TRBJ1-3; 7 bases agree with TRBD1. The CDR3 covers 14 residues. Trimming at V came to 3 bases and at J to 1 base, leaving 3 bases not matched to a gene. Looked up from germline, CDR1 is GTSNPN and CDR2 is SVGIG (reference sequence). The CDR3 coding sequence is TGTGCCTGGAGCCAGGGGGGTTCTGGAAACACCATATATTTT. It translates to CAWSQGGSGNTIYF.

The V and J genes are TRBV19 and TRBJ2-7; tentatively, D is TRBD1 or TRBD2 (5 bases each). Germline CDR1 LNHDA, CDR2 SQIVND (reference sequence). With 7 bases removed from V and 2 bases from J, the gap between germline ends came to 24 bases. The CDR3 has 17 residues. CDR3 protein: CASTPRGGAYGTYEQYF. The CDR3 DNA follows: TGTGCCAGTACCCCCCGTGGGGGAGCTTATGGTACCTACGAGCAGTACTTC.

This rearrangement joins TRBV9 to TRBJ1-1; D gene unclear. From germline, CDR1 is SGDLS and CDR2 YYNGEE. The CDR3 contains 14 residues. The V gene lost 0 bases and the J gene lost 6 bases, with 12 bases spanning the gap. CDR3 nucleotides: TGTGCCAGCAGCGTAGAGGGAGCCGTGGCTGAAGCTTTCTTT. Translation: CASSVEGAVAEAFF.

This chain links TRBV5-4 with TRBJ1-6; weak D call: TRBD1 (5 bases). There are 18 residues in the CDR3. V shed 0 bases and J shed 6 bases, with 19 bases lying between them. The germline CDR1 and CDR2 sequences are SGHNT and YYREEE (reference sequence). In DNA form, the CDR3 reads TGTGCCAGCAGCTTGGAACGGGGCAGCGCGGTGGTTAATTCACCCCTCCACTTT. Amino acids: CASSLERGSAVVNSPLHF.

V and J are TRBV25-1 and TRBJ2-5; TRBD2 matches at 12 bases. The CDR3 extends over 17 amino acids. V trimming: 6 bases; J trimming: 5 bases; junction bases outside the gene matches: 13. The germline CDR1 and CDR2 sequences are MGHDK and SYGVNS. The CDR3 here is CASRETSGRGNTETQYF. CDR3 DNA sequence: TGTGCCAGCAGGGAGACTAGCGGGAGAGGCAATACGGAGACCCAGTACTTC.